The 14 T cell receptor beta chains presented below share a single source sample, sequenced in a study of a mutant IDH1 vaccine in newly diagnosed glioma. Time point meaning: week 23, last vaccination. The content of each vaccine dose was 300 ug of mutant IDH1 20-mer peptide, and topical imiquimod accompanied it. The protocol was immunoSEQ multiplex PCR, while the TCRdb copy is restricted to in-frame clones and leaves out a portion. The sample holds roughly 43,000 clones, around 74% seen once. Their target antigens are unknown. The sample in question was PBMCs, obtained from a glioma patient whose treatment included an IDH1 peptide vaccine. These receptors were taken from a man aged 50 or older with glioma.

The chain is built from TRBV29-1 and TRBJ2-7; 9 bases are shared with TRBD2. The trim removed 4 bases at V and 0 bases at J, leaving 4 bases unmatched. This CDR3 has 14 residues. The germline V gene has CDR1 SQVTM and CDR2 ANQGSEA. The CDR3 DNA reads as TGCAGCGTTGGAGCTAGCGGGGCCTCCTACGAGCAGTACTTC. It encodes CSVGASGASYEQYF.

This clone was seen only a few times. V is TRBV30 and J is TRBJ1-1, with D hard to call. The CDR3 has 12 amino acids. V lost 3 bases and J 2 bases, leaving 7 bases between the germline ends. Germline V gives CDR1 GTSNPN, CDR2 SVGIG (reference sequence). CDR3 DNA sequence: TGTGCCTGGAGCGATAGTAACACTGAAGCTTTCTTT. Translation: CAWSDSNTEAFF.

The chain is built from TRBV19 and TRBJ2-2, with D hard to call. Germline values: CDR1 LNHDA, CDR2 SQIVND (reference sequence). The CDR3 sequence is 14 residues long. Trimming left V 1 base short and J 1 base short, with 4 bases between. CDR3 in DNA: TGTGCCAGTAGTATAGCAGGGAACACCGGGGAGCTGTTTTTT. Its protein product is CASSIAGNTGELFF.

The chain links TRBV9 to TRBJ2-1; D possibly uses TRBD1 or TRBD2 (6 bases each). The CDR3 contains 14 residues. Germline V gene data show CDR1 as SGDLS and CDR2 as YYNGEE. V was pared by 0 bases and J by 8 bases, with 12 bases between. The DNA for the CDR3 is TGTGCCAGCAGCGTAGGTCCAGGGGAGGATGAGCAGTTCTTC. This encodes CASSVGPGEDEQFF.

The CDR3: CASSQGFGTLTSYEQYF. DNA of the CDR3: TGCGCCAGCAGCCAAGGATTCGGGACTCTTACATCCTACGAGCAGTACTTC. This chain links TRBV4-1 with TRBJ2-7, with a weak D call TRBD2 (6 bases). Trimming took off 1 base at V and 1 base at J, with 17 bases between the two ends. CDR3 length: 17 amino acids. Per germline, CDR1 MGHRA and CDR2 YSYEKL.

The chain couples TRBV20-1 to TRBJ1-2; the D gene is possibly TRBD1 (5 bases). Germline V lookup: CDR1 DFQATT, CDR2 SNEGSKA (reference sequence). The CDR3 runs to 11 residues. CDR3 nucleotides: TGCAGGGGTGGGACGGTCTATGGCTACACCTTC. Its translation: CRGGTVYGYTF.

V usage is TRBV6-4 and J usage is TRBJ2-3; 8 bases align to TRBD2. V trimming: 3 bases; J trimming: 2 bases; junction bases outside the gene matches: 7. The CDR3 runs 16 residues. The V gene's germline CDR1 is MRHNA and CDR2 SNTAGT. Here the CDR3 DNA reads TGTGCCAGCAGTGAGAAAGCGGGGGCCTCCACAGATACGCAGTATTTT. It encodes CASSEKAGASTDTQYF.

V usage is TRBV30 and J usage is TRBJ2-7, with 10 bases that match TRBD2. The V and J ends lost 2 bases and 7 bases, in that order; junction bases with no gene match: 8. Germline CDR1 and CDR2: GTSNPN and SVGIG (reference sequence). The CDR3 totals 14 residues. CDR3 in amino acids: CAWSSGTSAREQYF. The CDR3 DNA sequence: TGTGCCTGGAGTTCCGGGACTAGCGCGAGGGAGCAGTACTTC.

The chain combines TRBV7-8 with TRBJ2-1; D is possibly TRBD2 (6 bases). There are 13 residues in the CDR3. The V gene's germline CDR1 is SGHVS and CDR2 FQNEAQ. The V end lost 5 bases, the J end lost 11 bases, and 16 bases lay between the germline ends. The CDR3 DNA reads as TGTGCCAGCAGCACGGGCGGGGAATCGAAGCAGTTCTTC. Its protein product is CASSTGGESKQFF. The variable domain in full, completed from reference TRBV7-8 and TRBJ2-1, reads GAGVSQSPRYKVAKRGQDVALRCDPISGHVSLFWYQQALGQGPEFLTYFQNEAQLDKSGLPSDRFFAERPEGSVSTLKIQRTQQEDSAVYLCASSTGGESKQFFGPGTRLTVL.

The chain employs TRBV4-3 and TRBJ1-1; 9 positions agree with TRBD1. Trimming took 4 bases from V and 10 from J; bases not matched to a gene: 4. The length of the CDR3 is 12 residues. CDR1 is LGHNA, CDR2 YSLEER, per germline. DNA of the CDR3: TGCGCCAGCAGCCGGACAGGGGACGGAGCTTTCTTT. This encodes CASSRTGDGAFF.

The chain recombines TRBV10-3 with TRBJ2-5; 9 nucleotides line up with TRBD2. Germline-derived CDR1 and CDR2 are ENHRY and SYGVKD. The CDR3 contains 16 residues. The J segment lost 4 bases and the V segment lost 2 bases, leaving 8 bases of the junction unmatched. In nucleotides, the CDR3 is TGTGCCATCAGTGAGCCTACTAGCGGGCGGGGAGAGACCCAGTACTTC. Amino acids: CAISEPTSGRGETQYF.

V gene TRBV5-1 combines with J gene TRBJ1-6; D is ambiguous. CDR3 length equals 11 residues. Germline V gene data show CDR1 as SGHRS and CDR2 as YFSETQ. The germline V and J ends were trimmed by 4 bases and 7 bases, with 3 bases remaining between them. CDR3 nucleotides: TGCGCCAGCAGCGAAAATTCACCCCTCCACTTT. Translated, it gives CASSENSPLHF.

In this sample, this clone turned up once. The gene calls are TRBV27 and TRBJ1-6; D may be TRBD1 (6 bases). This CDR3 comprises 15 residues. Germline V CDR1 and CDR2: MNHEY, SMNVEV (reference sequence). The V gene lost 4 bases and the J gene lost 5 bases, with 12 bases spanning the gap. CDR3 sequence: CASSSFRGDNSPLHF. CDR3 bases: TGTGCCAGCAGTTCCTTTAGGGGGGATAATTCACCCCTCCACTTT.

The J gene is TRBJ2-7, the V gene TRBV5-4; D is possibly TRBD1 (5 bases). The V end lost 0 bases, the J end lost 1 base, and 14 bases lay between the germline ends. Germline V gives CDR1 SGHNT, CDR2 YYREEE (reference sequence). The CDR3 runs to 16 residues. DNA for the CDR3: TGTGCCAGCAGCTTGGGCGTCACAGGTTATTCCTACGAGCAGTACTTC. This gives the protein CASSLGVTGYSYEQYF.